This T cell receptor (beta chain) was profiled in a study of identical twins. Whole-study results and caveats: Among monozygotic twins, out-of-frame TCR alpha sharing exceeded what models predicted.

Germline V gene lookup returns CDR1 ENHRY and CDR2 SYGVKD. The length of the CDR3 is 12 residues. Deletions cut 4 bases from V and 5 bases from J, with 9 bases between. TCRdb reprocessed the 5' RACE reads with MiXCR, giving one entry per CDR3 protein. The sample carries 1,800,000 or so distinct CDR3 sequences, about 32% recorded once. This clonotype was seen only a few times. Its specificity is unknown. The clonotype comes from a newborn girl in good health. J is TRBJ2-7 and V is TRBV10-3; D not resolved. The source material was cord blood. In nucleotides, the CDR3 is TGTGCCATCAGTGCTGACCGGGACGAGCAGTACTTC. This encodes CAISADRDEQYF.